The rows below give T cell receptor beta chains drawn from one sample of a study of identical twins. Using its own MiXCR run on the 5' RACE reads, TCRdb lists one record per CDR3 protein. The table includes 450,000 to 500,000 distinct CDR3 sequences, approximately 15% detected once. The same specimen was also included in a second study, on yellow fever vaccine responses in identical twins.

Sequencing input: CD4+ T cells sorted from blood. The receptors stem from a woman in her late teens or twenties in good health. Each CDR3 is given with its conserved first and last residue. A D gene is named only where the DNA matches it firmly. Clone size is stated in some rows and not others, as once, few, many or a class when expanded.

NA | TRBJ2-3 | few | TRBV24-1 | CATSRGGRTDTQYF | TGTGCCACCAGTCGGGGTGGGCGCACAGATACGCAGTATTTT
NA | TRBJ2-3 | NA | TRBV18 | CASSPNILGADTQYF | TGTGCCAGCTCTCCAAATATTCTAGGAGCAGATACGCAGTATTTT
TRBD1 | TRBJ2-6 | few | TRBV20-1 | CSAPDRAGANVLTF | TGCAGTGCCCCAGACAGGGCTGGGGCCAACGTCCTGACTTTC
TRBD1 | TRBJ2-7 | NA | TRBV7-9 | CASSHQPGQGGHEQYF | TGTGCCAGCAGCCACCAACCGGGACAGGGGGGCCACGAGCAGTACTTC
TRBD1 | TRBJ1-2 | NA | TRBV6-5 | CASSYAYRGQGLYGYTF | TGTGCCAGCAGTTACGCGTACAGGGGGCAGGGCCTCTATGGCTACACCTTC
NA | TRBJ2-7 | NA | TRBV28 | CASSLAPGVSSYEQYF | TGTGCCAGCAGTTTGGCCCCAGGGGTCTCTAGCTACGAGCAGTACTTC
TRBD1 | TRBJ1-1 | few | TRBV20-1 | CSAPTGTEPNTEAFF | TGCAGTGCGCCGACCGGGACAGAGCCGAACACTGAAGCTTTCTTT
NA | TRBJ1-5 | few | TRBV20-1 | CSARDESGNQPQHF | TGCAGTGCTAGAGATGAATCGGGAAATCAGCCCCAGCATTTT
NA | TRBJ2-3 | NA | TRBV12-2 | CASRSRLAGSADTQYF | TGTGCAAGTCGCTCGCGACTAGCGGGGAGCGCAGATACGCAGTATTTT
NA | TRBJ2-1 | NA | TRBV4-2 | CASSQDRLAENEQFF | TGTGCCAGCAGCCAAGATCGGCTAGCTGAGAATGAGCAGTTCTTC
NA | TRBJ2-7 | few | TRBV5-1 | CASSPGSGTAYEQYF | TGCGCCAGCAGCCCGGGGAGTGGGACGGCCTACGAGCAGTACTTC
NA | TRBJ2-2 | NA | TRBV12-3/TRBV12-4 | CASSFGRGEGTGELFF | TGTGCCAGCAGTTTCGGCAGGGGCGAGGGCACCGGGGAGCTGTTTTTT
NA | TRBJ2-7 | few | TRBV7-2 | CASSWPGALYEQYF | TGTGCCAGCAGCTGGCCCGGGGCACTCTACGAGCAGTACTTC
TRBD2 | TRBJ2-3 | NA | TRBV6-2/TRBV6-3 | CASRQAGISTDTQYF | TGTGCCAGCAGACAAGCGGGAATTAGCACAGATACGCAGTATTTT
TRBD2 | TRBJ2-7 | NA | TRBV18 | CASSPLLTSSLSYEQYF | TGTGCCAGCTCACCACTCTTGACTAGCAGCCTCTCCTACGAGCAGTACTTC
TRBD1 | TRBJ1-3 | NA | TRBV20-1 | CSATGGLLSGNTIYF | TGCAGTGCTACAGGGGGTCTCCTCTCTGGAAACACCATATATTTT
TRBD2 | TRBJ2-1 | few | TRBV25-1 | CASSEYLTSGANEQFF | TGTGCCAGCAGTGAATATTTAACTAGCGGGGCCAATGAGCAGTTCTTC
TRBD2 | TRBJ2-3 | NA | TRBV11-2 | CASSLRTSGEAETGTQYF | TGTGCCAGCAGCCTGCGGACTAGCGGGGAGGCAGAGACTGGTACGCAGTATTTT
NA | TRBJ2-3 | NA | TRBV5-6 | CASSLGRHTDTQYF | TGTGCCAGCAGCTTGGGCCGGCACACAGATACGCAGTATTTT
NA | TRBJ2-4 | few | TRBV7-2 | CASSAPRVGAKNIQYF | TGTGCCAGCAGCGCGCCCAGGGTGGGGGCCAAAAACATTCAGTACTTC
TRBD2 | TRBJ2-1 | few | TRBV28 | CASSLLGGSHEQFF | TGTGCCAGCAGTTTACTGGGGGGGAGCCATGAGCAGTTCTTC
NA | TRBJ1-3 | NA | TRBV28 | CASRPRGGNTIYF | TGTGCCAGCAGGCCCCGGGGGGGAAACACCATATATTTT
TRBD2 | TRBJ2-5 | few | TRBV20-1 | CSAPNPGAGQETQYF | TGCAGTGCCCCTAACCCGGGAGCGGGGCAAGAGACCCAGTACTTC
NA | TRBJ2-7 | few | TRBV6-1 | CASGVIGGQYF | TGTGCCAGCGGGGTCATTGGTGGGCAGTACTTC
NA | TRBJ2-6 | few | TRBV6-2/TRBV6-3 | CASITPGPGANVLTF | TGTGCCAGCATCACCCCAGGGCCTGGGGCCAACGTCCTGACTTTC
TRBD2 | TRBJ2-7 | few | TRBV5-1 | CASSRGSGGAYEQYF | TGCGCCAGCAGCCGGGGCTCGGGGGGAGCCTACGAGCAGTACTTC
TRBD2 | TRBJ2-5 | NA | TRBV5-1 | CASSSGTSGLETQYF | TGCGCCAGCAGCTCCGGGACTAGCGGGTTAGAGACCCAGTACTTC
NA | TRBJ2-3 | few | TRBV7-3 | CASSLRASDTQYF | TGTGCCAGCAGCTTAAGGGCTAGCGATACGCAGTATTTT
NA | TRBJ2-2 | NA | TRBV2 | CASTPPGNTGELFF | TGTGCCAGCACCCCCCCAGGGAACACCGGGGAGCTGTTTTTT
TRBD2 | TRBJ2-7 | many | TRBV6-5 | CASSFQTSGGYEQYF | TGTGCCAGCAGTTTCCAGACTAGCGGGGGGTACGAGCAGTACTTC
NA | TRBJ2-1 | many | TRBV5-5 | CASSLGGENEQFF | TGTGCCAGCAGCTTGGGGGGGGAGAATGAGCAGTTCTTC
TRBD2 | TRBJ2-5 | few | TRBV12-5 | CASGFGQKRELDQETQYF | TGTGCTAGTGGTTTCGGCCAAAAGCGGGAGCTGGACCAAGAGACCCAGTACTTC
TRBD2 | TRBJ2-3 | many | TRBV12-3/TRBV12-4 | CASSLGGTSGADTQYF | TGTGCCAGCAGTTTGGGAGGGACTAGCGGGGCAGATACGCAGTATTTT
NA | TRBJ1-1 | NA | TRBV29-1 | CSVDGGALNTEAFF | TGCAGCGTTGATGGCGGGGCGCTGAACACTGAAGCTTTCTTT
TRBD2 | TRBJ2-1 | many | TRBV28 | CASTLAGGYNEQFF | TGTGCCAGCACCCTAGCGGGAGGCTACAATGAGCAGTTCTTC
NA | TRBJ2-7 | few | TRBV20-1 | CSASPGHPYEQYF | TGCAGTGCTAGTCCTGGACACCCCTACGAGCAGTACTTC